This TCR beta chain comes out of a study of blood T cell repertoires in COVID-19. Original methodology: It was from reference gene primer amplification that nucleated cell counts were estimated. Profiled with immunoSEQ multiplex PCR; TCRdb holds only in-frame clones, not every one. The V and J calls and clone size are taken from that table; D and trimming were inferred from the DNA. The sample contains under 350,000 clones, 75% to 90% of which appear only once. The V gene's germline CDR1 is SNHLY and CDR2 FYNNEI. This CDR3 is 13 amino acids long. Deletions cut 5 bases from V and 4 bases from J, with 11 bases between.

The specimen was peripheral blood. V usage is TRBV2 and J usage is TRBJ1-2, with unresolved D. The clonotype comes from a man aged 40-50 years with acute or convalescent COVID-19. The CDR3 sequence: CASSLAATYGYTF. The CDR3 DNA sequence: TGTGCCAGCAGTCTAGCAGCAACCTATGGCTACACCTTC.